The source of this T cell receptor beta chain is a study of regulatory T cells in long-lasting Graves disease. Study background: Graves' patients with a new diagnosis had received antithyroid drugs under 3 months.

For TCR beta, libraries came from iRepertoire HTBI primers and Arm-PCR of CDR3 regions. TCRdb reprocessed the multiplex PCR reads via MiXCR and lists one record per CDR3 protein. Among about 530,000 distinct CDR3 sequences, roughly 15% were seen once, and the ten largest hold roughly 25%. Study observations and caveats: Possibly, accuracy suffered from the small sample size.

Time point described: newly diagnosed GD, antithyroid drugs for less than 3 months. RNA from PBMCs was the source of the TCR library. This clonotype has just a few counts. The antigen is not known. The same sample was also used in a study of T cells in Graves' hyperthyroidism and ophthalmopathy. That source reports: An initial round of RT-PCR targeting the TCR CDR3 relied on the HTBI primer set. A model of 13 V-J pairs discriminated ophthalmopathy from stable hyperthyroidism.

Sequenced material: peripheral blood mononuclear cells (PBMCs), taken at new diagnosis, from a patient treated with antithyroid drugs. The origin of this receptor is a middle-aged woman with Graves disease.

The CDR3 DNA is TGTGCCAGCAGCTTGGAGGCGGCAGCCTGGCAGCCCCAGCATTTT. Amino acid sequence: CASSLEAAAWQPQHF. The V and J genes are TRBV5-5 and TRBJ1-5; D is uncertain. Germline values: CDR1 SGHKS, CDR2 YYEKEE (reference sequence). Trimming pared 0 bases from V and 7 bases from J, leaving 14 bases between. This CDR3 region has 15 residues.